These T cell receptor beta chains were read from a single sample in a study of vaccination and CD4 T cells after COVID-19. TCRdb called the PCR reads again in MiXCR, with one record for every CDR3 protein. The profile covers about 16,000 distinct CDR3 sequences, with around 48% appearing a single time and around 15% taken by the ten largest. Their cognate antigens are unknown. The sample consisted of CD4+ T cells from blood, cultured in vitro. All receptors come from a human donor who had recovered from COVID-19. The CDR3 runs from the conserved cysteine through the conserved F or W. Clone size, where shown, is once, few, many, or a class for clones that have expanded.

V	length	size	J	CDR3
TRBV5-1	13	once	TRBJ1-1	CASSSRRGTEAFF
TRBV6-2/TRBV6-3	17	NA	TRBJ2-6	CASRPGTPTSGANVLTF
TRBV20-1	13	NA	TRBJ2-2	CSARVVGAGELFF
TRBV7-2	13	few	TRBJ2-5	CASSPRGPGPQYF
TRBV2	16	NA	TRBJ1-3	CASSYRPGYSGNTIYF
TRBV11-3	12	NA	TRBJ2-7	CASSLTRYEQYF
TRBV11-2	14	few	TRBJ1-1	CASSRGRAGTEAFF
TRBV19	15	NA	TRBJ2-5	CASSPLNGGQETQYF
TRBV3-1	17	NA	TRBJ1-2	CASSQDPNGQGARSYTF
TRBV6-1	13	NA	TRBJ1-2	CASSPQSSYGYTF
TRBV20-1	13	NA	TRBJ2-5	CSARASGRETQYF
TRBV7-9	16	NA	TRBJ1-4	CASSWAAGGSNEKLFF
TRBV20-1	13	few	TRBJ1-3	CSARWGAGNTIYF
TRBV20-1	12	few	TRBJ1-1	CSATRGNTEAFF
TRBV9	17	NA	TRBJ2-5	CASSPRTSGSAVGTQYF
TRBV27	14	few	TRBJ1-1	CASSSRAGMVAAFF
TRBV7-3	15	few	TRBJ2-5	CASSRLAGAWETQYF
TRBV7-9	16	NA	TRBJ2-3	CASSFPGRGPTDTQYF
TRBV6-1	11	NA	TRBJ2-1	CASIKGAEQFF
TRBV27	14	few	TRBJ1-3	CASSSGDLGNTIYF
TRBV7-9	19	NA	TRBJ1-1	CASSPRVGAGGPMNTEAFF
TRBV20-1	16	few	TRBJ2-7	CSARVPWDMGSYEQYF
TRBV18	15	NA	TRBJ1-2	CASSPPKAGSGGYTF
TRBV7-3	13	NA	TRBJ2-1	CASSYIRDNEQFF
TRBV10-3	14	few	TRBJ1-5	CAISDGTVNQPQHF
TRBV20-1	14	NA	TRBJ2-7	CSARPGTSAYKQYF
TRBV30	15	NA	TRBJ1-1	CAWSVNGVMNTEAFF
TRBV10-3	14	NA	TRBJ1-6	CAISLEGNNSPLHF
TRBV30	11	NA	TRBJ1-1	CAQGQDTEAFF
TRBV11-2	15	NA	TRBJ1-1	CASSQLTGTGNEAFF
TRBV20-1	14	NA	TRBJ1-6	CSARETGGNSPLHF
TRBV27	14	few	TRBJ1-4	CASSYGGPREKLFF
TRBV7-9	14	few	TRBJ2-7	CASSLLDTPYEQYF
TRBV7-6	13	medium-sized	TRBJ1-1	CASSGTANTEAFF
TRBV4-1	16	few	TRBJ2-5	CASSPRDRGREETQYF
TRBV7-2	15	medium-sized	TRBJ2-1	CASSPPDRGLGEQFF
TRBV6-1	13	NA	TRBJ1-2	CASTTSRASGYTF
TRBV6-2/TRBV6-3	15	few	TRBJ2-7	CASSYLGQGPYEQYF
TRBV5-1	14	NA	TRBJ1-5	CASSYKRGNQPQHF
TRBV7-2	13	few	TRBJ1-1	CASSPFGNTEAFF
TRBV6-2/TRBV6-3	18	NA	TRBJ2-5	CASSSWTSGRAREETQYF
TRBV6-2/TRBV6-3	15	NA	TRBJ2-7	CASSPGGYGGYEQYF
TRBV24-1	14	NA	TRBJ1-2	CATSDSGQGYGCTF
TRBV11-3	15	once	TRBJ2-2	CASSLDLGGTGELFF
TRBV20-1	16	NA	TRBJ2-7	CSARDYQGIFSYEQYF
TRBV10-3	16	few	TRBJ2-2	CAITRRTGTGTGELFF
TRBV5-1	15	NA	TRBJ2-3	CASSLSSGITDTQYF
TRBV12-3/TRBV12-4	17	NA	TRBJ2-6	CASSRGDSNSGANVLTF
TRBV10-3	15	NA	TRBJ2-2	CAITSGTLGTGELFF
TRBV5-5	15	large	TRBJ1-5	CASSRIDREGQPQHF
TRBV7-8	16	NA	TRBJ2-5	CASSWRLGGRLETQYF
TRBV20-1	11	few	TRBJ1-5	CSAKGDQPQHF